This TCR beta chain was sequenced during a study of T cells in Graves' hyperthyroidism and ophthalmopathy (dated by TCRdb to between 2018 and 2020). For context, the study as a whole: Peripheral blood samples were taken at the time of initial diagnosis, prior to any treatment. Following sampling, methimazole starting at 30 mg daily was given to hyperthyroidism patients, and high-dose intravenous methylprednisolone was given to ophthalmopathy patients. Prospective prediction of ophthalmopathy was tested in an independent validation cohort consisting of 18 to 20 hyperthyroidism patients and some 15 patients who later progressed to ophthalmopathy. The study also compared thyroid tissue and blood T-cell repertoires from 5 to 7 Graves' hyperthyroidism patients. To identify distinguishing TCR V-J signatures, a discovery cohort of about a hundred patients was used, comprising 40 to 45 with Graves' ophthalmopathy and some 60 with stable Graves' hyperthyroidism. According to the paper, TCR Vbeta CDR3 sequencing was carried out on more than 120 peripheral blood samples, which came from under 50 ophthalmopathy, 75 to 80 hyperthyroidism and some 17 progressor patients. The approximately 100 discovery patients were divided at random into training and test sets in a 7:3 ratio. Findings and caveats that apply to the study as a whole: Most expanded thyroid clonotypes (frequency above 0.001) were also found in blood, which suggests that blood repertoires may mirror thyroid immune responses. During validation, the model predicted progression to ophthalmopathy a median of around 6 months ahead of onset, with almost 71% sensitivity and around 73% specificity. Sample size was not statistically predetermined, and investigators were not blinded to group allocation. Ophthalmopathy was separated from stable hyperthyroidism by a 13 V-J signature model, with just over 85% sensitivity and 81% to 82% specificity obtained in cross-validation and 80%/75% obtained in testing.

This clonotype was recorded a few times. Its binding antigen is unknown. No much larger clonotype is one base removed from it; base qualities were not supplied. TCR beta CDR3 regions were amplified from RNA transcripts. The TCR CDR3 was subjected to a first round of RT-PCR using the HTBI primer set and the Qiagen OneStep RT-PCR kit. Libraries were constructed in a second round of multiplex PCR, after which size selection and purification were performed. Paired-end sequencing of the libraries was performed with 100 bp reads on an Illumina HiSeq2000. The authors processed their data as follows. Raw data were processed with SOAPnuke, discarding reads with adapters, uncalled bases, mean Phred below 15, or no exact constant-primer or identifier match. High-quality paired reads were merged with COPE v1.2.5, and unique nucleotide sequences were defined as clonotypes. MiTCR v1.1 was used to align the clonotypes against IMGT TRBV, TRBD and TRBJ reference segments. Analysis was restricted to V-J combinations with a frequency above 0.0001, which covered 98% to 99.2% of repertoires. A TCS score was defined as the ratio of F50 (clonal expansion) to E x V (chaos), with BLOSUM62-based TCRdist applied between CDR3 peptides within each V-J. Welch's t-statistics and random forest reduced 514 V-J features to roughly 13, which were used in a naive Bayes classifier (R e1071). The raw public reads went through TCRdb reprocessing: fastp at Q25, MiXCR clone calling, in-frame beta chains kept. Every entry covers one CDR3 protein and lists the most common genes and DNA from its rows. None of the V and J calls come from the authors' own analysis; TCRdb made them. This sample has approximately 720,000 distinct CDR3 sequences in its table, and around 20% of those were observed once. The biggest ten clones account for around 17% of the sample.

Hyperthyroidism patients were newly diagnosed, with disease duration under 2 months, and aged 18 to 65 years. Patients with uncontrolled infections, other autoimmune diseases, pregnancy or lactation were excluded. Diagnoses were based on clinical symptoms, serum thyroxine and TRAb, thyroid ultrasound and orbital computed tomography. Blood from progressor patients was collected at the time of first diagnosis with hyperthyroidism, before any ophthalmopathy symptoms had appeared. PBMCs were separated from 10 ml of fresh peripheral blood using Ficoll-Paque density gradient centrifugation. Progressor patients were defined as those initially diagnosed with Graves' hyperthyroidism in whom ophthalmopathy developed during follow-up. Total RNA was extracted with Trizol reagent, and quality was checked on an Agilent 2100 Bioanalyzer. The germline V gene yields SGHTS for CDR1 and YDEGEE for CDR2. The CDR3 sequence holds 14 residues, the cysteine and phenylalanine included. Only the CDR3 part of the read is kept: 42 bases, read in frame from the first base. The V end loses 1 base and the J end loses 3 bases, and a stretch of 10 bases separates them.

The sequenced material came from blood. The source is a woman aged 45 to 65 with Graves' hyperthyroidism that later progressed to Graves' ophthalmopathy. The chain is encoded by TRBV5-8 joined to TRBJ1-2, with the D gene too uncertain to name. Here is the DNA: TGTGCCAGCAGCTTGTTTGCGGGTGACTATGGCTACACCTTC. It translates to CASSLFAGDYGYTF.